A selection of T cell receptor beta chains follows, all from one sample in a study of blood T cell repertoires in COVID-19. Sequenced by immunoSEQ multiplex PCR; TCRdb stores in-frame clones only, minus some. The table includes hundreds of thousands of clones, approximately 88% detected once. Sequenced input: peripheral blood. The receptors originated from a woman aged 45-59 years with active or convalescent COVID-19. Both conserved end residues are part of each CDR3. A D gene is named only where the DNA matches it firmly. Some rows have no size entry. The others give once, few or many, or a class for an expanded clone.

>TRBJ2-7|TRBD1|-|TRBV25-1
TGTGCCAGCGTCCGACAGGGCCACTACGAGCAGTACTTC
CASVRQGHYEQYF
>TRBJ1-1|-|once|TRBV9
TGTGCCAGCAGCGTAGATGAACAGGGCTCCATGAACACTGAAGCTTTCTTT
CASSVDEQGSMNTEAFF
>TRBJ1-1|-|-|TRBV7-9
TGTGCCAGCAGCTTAGACCAGGGAATGAACACTGAAGCTTTCTTT
CASSLDQGMNTEAFF
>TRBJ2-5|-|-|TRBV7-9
TGTGCCAGCAGCCCCGGAAAGGACTCGATAGAGACCCAGTACTTC
CASSPGKDSIETQYF
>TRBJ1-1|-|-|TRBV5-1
TGCGCCAGCAGCTTGGAACAGGGATACACTGAAGCTTTCTTT
CASSLEQGYTEAFF
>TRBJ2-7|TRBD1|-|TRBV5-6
TGTGCCAGCAGCTTCCAACAGGGGGGCTACGAGCAGTACTTC
CASSFQQGGYEQYF
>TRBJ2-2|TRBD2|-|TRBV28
TGTGGAACCGGGACTAGTCACACCGGGGAGCTGTTTTTT
CGTGTSHTGELFF
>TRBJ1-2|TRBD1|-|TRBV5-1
TGCGCCAGCAGCTTAGGGACAGCAACCTATGGCTACACCTTC
CASSLGTATYGYTF
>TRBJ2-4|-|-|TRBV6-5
TGTGCCAGCAGATCCACTAACATTCAGTACTTC
CASRSTNIQYF
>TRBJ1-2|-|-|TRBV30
TGTGCCTGGGGGACTATTAACTATGGCTACACCTTC
CAWGTINYGYTF
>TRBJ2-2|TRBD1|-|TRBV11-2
TGTGCCAGCAGCACACTCCGGGACAGGGGGCCCGGGGAGCTGTTTTTT
CASSTLRDRGPGELFF
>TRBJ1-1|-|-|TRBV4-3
TGCGCCAGCAGCCAAGATCCCGGCGGGGACACTGAAGCTTTCTTT
CASSQDPGGDTEAFF
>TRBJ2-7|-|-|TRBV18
TGTGCCAGCTCACCATCCCTCTCCTACGAGCAGTACTTC
CASSPSLSYEQYF
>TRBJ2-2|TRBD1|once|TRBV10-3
TGTGCCATCAGGGACAGGGGGGCGAACACCGGGGAGCTGTTTTTT
CAIRDRGANTGELFF
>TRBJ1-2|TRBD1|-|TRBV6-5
TGTGCCAGCAGGGGGACAGGGGGAAAGTATGGCTACACCTTC
CASRGTGGKYGYTF
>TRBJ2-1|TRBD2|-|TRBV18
TGTGCCAGCTCACCACGACTAGCGGGGGAGAACAATGAGCAGTTCTTC
CASSPRLAGENNEQFF
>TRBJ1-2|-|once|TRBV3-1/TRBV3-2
TGTGCCAGCAGCCAAATTCCCAGGGATCGCGGTGGCTACACCTTC
CASSQIPRDRGGYTF
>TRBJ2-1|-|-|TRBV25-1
TGTGCCAGCAGTGTCGCAGGGGCCTTCGATGAGCAGTTCTTC
CASSVAGAFDEQFF
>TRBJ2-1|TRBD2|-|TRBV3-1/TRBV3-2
TGTGCCAGCAGCCAAGGGATTGGACTAGCGGGAAATGAGCAGTTCTTC
CASSQGIGLAGNEQFF
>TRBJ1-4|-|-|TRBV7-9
TGTGCCAGCAGCTTAGCTCTGCAGGCCCGTTGGGAAAAACTGTTTTTT
CASSLALQARWEKLFF
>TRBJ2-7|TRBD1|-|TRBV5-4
TGTGCCAGCAGCTTGGACAGGGGGCGAGAGCAGTACTTC
CASSLDRGREQYF
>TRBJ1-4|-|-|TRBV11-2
TGTGCCAGCAGCGGCGGTAAGGATGAAAAACTGTTTTTT
CASSGGKDEKLFF